The 11 T cell receptor beta chains below all came from one sample that was sequenced in a study of blood T cell repertoires in COVID-19. The method was immunoSEQ multiplex PCR; TCRdb's version includes in-frame clones alone and lacks a portion of them. The table shows roughly 250,000 clones, with about 87% occurring only once. The specimen was PBMCs or T cells enriched from blood (not recorded which). Every receptor here comes from a middle-aged woman with acute COVID-19.

V gene TRBV28 combines with J gene TRBJ1-2; no reliable D call. The CDR3 totals 12 residues. V was shortened by 1 base and J by 4 bases, with 4 bases between the two germline ends. The germline V gene encodes CDR1 MDHEN and CDR2 SYDVKM. The CDR3 DNA reads as TGTGCCAGCAGTTTATCGGGCTATGGCTACACCTTC. Protein: CASSLSGYGYTF.

This clone was picked up a small number of times. The chain combines TRBV7-6 with TRBJ2-2, with 11 bases aligning to TRBD2. V lost 4 bases, J lost 2 bases, and 3 bases stayed unmatched. The germline V gene encodes CDR1 SGHVS and CDR2 FNYEAQ. The CDR3 is 16 residues long. The CDR3 protein is CASSSGLADNTGELFF. In nucleotides, the CDR3 is TGTGCCAGCAGCTCGGGACTAGCGGATAACACCGGGGAGCTGTTTTTT.

The chain combines TRBV20-1 with TRBJ1-4, with D perhaps TRBD1 (5 bases). Germline CDR1 DFQATT, CDR2 SNEGSKA (reference sequence). Trimming left V 3 bases short and J 8 bases short, with 10 bases between. The CDR3 is made up of 12 amino acids. The CDR3 protein is CSASWGDEKLFF. DNA for the CDR3: TGCAGTGCTAGTTGGGGGGACGAAAAACTGTTTTTT.

This clone was seen only a few times. This chain links TRBV20-1 with TRBJ1-4; 7 positions agree with TRBD1. The CDR3 loop spans 12 amino acids. CDR1 and CDR2 from the germline V gene are DFQATT and SNEGSKA (reference sequence). Trimming removed 3 bases from V and 7 bases from J; junction bases left unmatched: 2. Here the CDR3 reads CSASPGGEKLFF. The CDR3, as DNA: TGCAGTGCTAGTCCAGGGGGTGAAAAACTGTTTTTT.

This clone was seen once. The V and J genes are TRBV28 and TRBJ2-2; maybe TRBD1 (7 bases). CDR1 and CDR2 from the germline V gene are MDHEN and SYDVKM. CDR3 length: 14 amino acids. V shed 8 bases and J shed 2 bases, with 12 bases lying between them. Here the CDR3 DNA reads TGTGCCAGCGCGGGGACAGCAAACACCGGGGAGCTGTTTTTT. Translated: CASAGTANTGELFF.

This clone was seen a single time. The chain is built from TRBV9 and TRBJ1-1; D is perhaps TRBD1 (6 bases). This CDR3 has 13 residues. Germline CDR1 SGDLS, CDR2 YYNGEE. V gave up 4 bases and J gave up 5 bases, with 12 bases separating them. The CDR3 sequence is CASSIQGETEAFF. The CDR3 nucleotides read TGTGCCAGCAGCATACAGGGCGAGACTGAAGCTTTCTTT.

This rearrangement joins TRBV28 to TRBJ1-5; tentatively, D is TRBD1 (6 bases). This CDR3 region has 14 residues. The V end was cut by 5 bases, the J end by 4 bases, with 12 bases between. Per the germline V gene, CDR1 is MDHEN and CDR2 is SYDVKM. The chain's CDR3 is CASSIGTLNQPQHF. As DNA, the CDR3 is TGTGCCAGCAGTATCGGGACACTAAATCAGCCCCAGCATTTT.

A few counts support this clone. The CDR3 region has the DNA TGCGCCAGCAGGGGTACGGGCCAAAGGGGCGAAAAACTGTTTTTT. Translation: CASRGTGQRGEKLFF. The gene calls are TRBV5-1 and TRBJ1-4; D perhaps matches TRBD1 (5 bases). Between the trimmed V and J ends, which lost 5 bases and 8 bases, there was a span of 19 bases. Germline CDR1 reads SGHRS; CDR2 reads YFSETQ. This CDR3 contains 15 residues. Full variable domain (outside the CDR3, taken from reference TRBV5-1 and TRBJ1-4): KAGVTQTPRYLIKTRGQQVTLSCSPISGHRSVSWYQQTPGQGLQFLFEYFSETQRNKGNFPGRFSGRQFSNSRSEMNVSTLELGDSALYLCASRGTGQRGEKLFFGSGTQLSVL.

This chain uses TRBV10-3 with TRBJ2-2, with 8 bases fitting TRBD2. Germline CDR1 ENHRY, CDR2 SYGVKD. The CDR3 has 16 amino acids. J gave up 5 bases and V 8 bases, and 13 bases lay outside the gene matches. The CDR3 is CAIGLSAGVPTGELFF. The CDR3 DNA reads as TGTGCCATCGGGTTGTCAGCGGGAGTCCCGACCGGGGAGCTGTTTTTT.

A note on this clone: The same CDR3 is also encoded by other DNA sequences in this sample. V gene TRBV6-1 combines with J gene TRBJ2-5; 9 bases align to TRBD1. The V segment lost 2 bases and the J segment 1 base; nucleotides outside the gene matches: 2. CDR3 size: 15 residues. Germline lookup yields CDR1 MNHNS and CDR2 SASEGT. CDR3 sequence reads: CASSERDRVQETQYF. CDR3 bases: TGTGCCAGCAGTGAAAGGGACAGGGTCCAAGAGACCCAGTACTTC.

This clone was observed many times. This sequence joins TRBV6-5 and TRBJ1-3; a possible D gene is TRBD1 (6 bases). The V end lost 0 bases, the J end lost 4 bases, and 10 bases lay between the germline ends. Germline-derived CDR1 and CDR2 are MNHEY and SVGAGI. The CDR3 is 15 residues long. The CDR3 spells CASSYSKGGGNTIYF. DNA for the CDR3: TGTGCCAGCAGTTACTCGAAAGGGGGAGGAAACACCATATATTTT.